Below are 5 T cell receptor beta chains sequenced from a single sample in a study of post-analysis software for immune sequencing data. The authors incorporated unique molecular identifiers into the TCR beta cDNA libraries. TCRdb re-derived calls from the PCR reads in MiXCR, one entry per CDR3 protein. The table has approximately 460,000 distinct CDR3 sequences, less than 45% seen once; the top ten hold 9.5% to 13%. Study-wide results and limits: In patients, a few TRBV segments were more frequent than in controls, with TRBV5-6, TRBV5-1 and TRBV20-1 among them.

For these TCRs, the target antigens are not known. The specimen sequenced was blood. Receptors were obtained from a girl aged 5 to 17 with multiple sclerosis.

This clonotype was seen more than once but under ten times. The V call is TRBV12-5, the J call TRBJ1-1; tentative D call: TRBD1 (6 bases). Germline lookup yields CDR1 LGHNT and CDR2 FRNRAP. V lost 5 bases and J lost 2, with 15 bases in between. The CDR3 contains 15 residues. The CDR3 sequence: CASGIRQDTNTEAFF. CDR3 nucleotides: TGTGCTAGTGGTATACGACAGGATACTAACACTGAAGCTTTCTTT.

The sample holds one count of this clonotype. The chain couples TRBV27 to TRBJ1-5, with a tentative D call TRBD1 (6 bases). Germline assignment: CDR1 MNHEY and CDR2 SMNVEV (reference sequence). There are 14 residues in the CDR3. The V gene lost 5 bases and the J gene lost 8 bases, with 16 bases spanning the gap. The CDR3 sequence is CASSVAGGHEPQHF. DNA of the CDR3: TGTGCCAGCAGTGTTGCCGGGGGGCATGAGCCCCAGCATTTT.

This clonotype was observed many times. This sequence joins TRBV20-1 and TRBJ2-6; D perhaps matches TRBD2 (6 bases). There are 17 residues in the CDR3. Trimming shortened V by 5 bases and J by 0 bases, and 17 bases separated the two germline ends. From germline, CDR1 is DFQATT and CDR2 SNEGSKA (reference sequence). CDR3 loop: CSASLGSTYSGANVLTF. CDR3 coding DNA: TGCAGTGCTTCCCTCGGGAGCACATACTCTGGGGCCAACGTCCTGACTTTC.

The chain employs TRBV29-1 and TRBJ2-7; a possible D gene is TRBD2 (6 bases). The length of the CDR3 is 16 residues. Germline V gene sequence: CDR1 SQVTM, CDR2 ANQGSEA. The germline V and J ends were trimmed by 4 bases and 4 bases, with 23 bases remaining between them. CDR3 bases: TGCAGCGTTGTGGGGGGAGACAGTCCACAGACTTACGAGCAGTACTTC. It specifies CSVVGGDSPQTYEQYF.

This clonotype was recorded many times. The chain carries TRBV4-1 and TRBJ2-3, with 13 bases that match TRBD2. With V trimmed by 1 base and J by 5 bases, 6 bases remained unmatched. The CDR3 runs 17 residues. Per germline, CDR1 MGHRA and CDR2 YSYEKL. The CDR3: CASSQGGLAGVRDTQYF. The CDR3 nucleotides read TGCGCCAGCAGCCAAGGAGGACTAGCGGGAGTTAGAGATACGCAGTATTTT.